This record covers a single T cell receptor beta chain. Sequenced by immunoSEQ multiplex PCR; TCRdb stores in-frame clones only, minus some. There are around 130,000 clones in the sample; about 88% occur only once, and roughly 3.2% lies in the top ten. The CDR3 extends over 14 amino acids. Germline V gene sequence: CDR1 LGHDT, CDR2 YNNKEL (reference sequence). V was pared by 4 bases and J by 8 bases, with 17 bases between. This specimen belongs to a study of control samples from healthy donors and cancer patients. The chain uses TRBV3-1 (or the pseudogene TRBV3-2) and TRBJ1-2; D is unresolved. The sequenced sample was blood. This TCR came from a middle-aged man in good health. The CDR3: CASSPLDGRGGYTF. CDR3 nucleotides: TGTGCCAGCAGCCCCCTCGACGGGCGAGGAGGCTACACCTTC.